The T cell receptor beta chain under discussion was sequenced for a study of CD8 T cells in ankylosing spondylitis (dated by TCRdb to the late 2010s). Regarding the complete study: The study set out to find disease-linked TCR variants by profiling T cell receptor beta repertoires in ankylosing spondylitis patients and healthy donors. Peripheral blood was sampled, and synovial fluid was additionally collected from ankylosing spondylitis patients. The full study cohort was made up of roughly 25 ankylosing spondylitis patients and about a hundred healthy donors.

This clonotype has more than one count but fewer than ten. Its antigen specificity is not known. No base-level quality is on record; no much larger clone is a single base apart. The germline V and J ends show losses of 6 bases and 7 bases respectively, and no gene match explains 5 bases of the junction. The cysteine opens and the phenylalanine closes a CDR3 of 12 amino acids. Of the read, only the CDR3 DNA is kept; its 36 bases are in frame from base 1. Via the germline V gene, CDR1 is ENHRY and CDR2 SYGVKD. The instrument was an Illumina HiSeq 2500. Quantitative 5'-RACE with molecular barcodes was the method used to prepare the TCR beta libraries. For the original study's pipeline: To identify disease-linked TCR variants, a new computational method was used, one built on a probabilistic model of VDJ rearrangement. TCRdb took the public reads, trimmed them with fastp at Q25, ran MiXCR for clone calling and kept in-frame beta chains. CDR3 protein duplicates are merged, each entry listing the most common genes and DNA. It is TCRdb's table, rather than the study itself, that gives the V and J calls and clone size. The table for this sample lists approximately 500,000 distinct CDR3 sequences; more than 9.5% of them were counted only once. The ten largest clones capture almost 7% of the sample.

The full study reports these points: The disease-linked clones were reported as significantly enriched in matched synovial fluid samples from ankylosing spondylitis patients. In peripheral blood, the disease-linked clones were found at relatively low frequencies and had a CD8+ phenotype. Some motif variants were previously reported in synovial fluid and blood of reactive arthritis patients, suggesting common disease-initiation mechanisms. A TCR beta motif of roughly 8 highly homologous amino acid variants appeared characteristic of blood from ankylosing spondylitis patients.

The chain joins TRBV10-3 to TRBJ1-1; 7 nucleotides in the junction match TRBD1. The source is a male donor with ankylosing spondylitis. Sequences were obtained from blood, either unsorted or a sorted T cell fraction (not recorded which). The CDR3 region reads CAIRSGTDEAFF. The nucleotides read TGTGCCATCAGGTCCGGGACAGATGAAGCTTTCTTT.